This T cell receptor (beta chain) was obtained from a study of T cell repertoires in cytomegalovirus infection. Turning to the study itself: Public TCR beta signatures were indicative of both CMV infection and a matching HLA type.

MiXCR, applied by TCRdb to the reads, yields one record per CDR3 protein. The sample includes under 850,000 distinct CDR3 sequences, roughly 35% of them seen just once. Study observations and caveats: Clonotype analysis showed dominance of the ex vivo response by HLA-C-restricted CMV-specific TCR beta clonotypes.

Of note for this clonotype: Its antigen is not known.

Trimming pared 0 bases from V and 7 bases from J, leaving 22 bases between. The germline gives CDR1 SQVTM, CDR2 ANQGSEA. CDR3 length equals 17 residues. The origin of this receptor is a human donor in good health (CMV status not recorded). Some clones in this sample may be carry-over from other donors' samples. The rearrangement joins TRBV29-1 to TRBJ2-1; a weak D match, TRBD2 (7 bases). The source material was PBMCs. The CDR3 protein is CSVEDPLTRGGWNEQFF. The CDR3 DNA reads as TGCAGCGTTGAAGACCCTTTAACTAGGGGGGGATGGAATGAGCAGTTCTTC.